The 5 T cell receptor gamma chains below were found in one sample sequenced in a study of gamma delta lymphoproliferative disorders and STAT genes. PBMCs from patients and controls supplied the genomic DNA for sequencing. TCRdb re-called the multiplex PCR reads with CATT. The sample has fewer than 500 gamma-chain clones; about 15% are singletons. Sequenced: blood. The origin of the receptors is a human donor with gamma-delta T-cell large granular lymphocyte leukemia.

J is TRGJ1 or TRGJ2 and V is TRGV9. Because TCRdb records no J gene, it was assigned here through a match of the DNA to germline. The CDR3 contains 13 residues. Trimming cost V 5 bases and J 9 bases; bases outside gene matches: 13. Per the germline V gene, CDR1 is GITISATS and CDR2 is ISYDGTV (reference sequence). The CDR3 protein is CALWGQVPGKKLF. The DNA for the CDR3 is TGTGCCTTGTGGGGCCAGGTGCCGGGTAAGAAACTCTTT.

For this clone: The DNA is left out, because the CDR3 cannot be placed on it with certainty; the CDR3 is given as TCRdb lists it. No J gene was called, and the V gene is TRGV11. TRGV11 is placed among ORFs of uncertain function. Termini included, the CDR3 measures 16 amino acids. This CDR3 reads CTTVPAGLGTSWFKIF.

This clone was detected a few times. This likely reflects a read error, since a far larger clone is one base away. Other DNA variants within this sample encode the same CDR3. The V gene call is TRGV2, and the J gene call is absent. The CDR3 loop spans 14 amino acids. Germline lookup yields CDR1 EGSNGY and CDR2 YDSYNSKV. DNA of the CDR3: TGTGCCACCTGGGACGGGCCGTCGTATTATAAGAAACTTTTT. As protein: CATWDGPSYYKKLF.

There are a few counts of this clone. J is TRGJ1 or TRGJ2 and V is TRGV2. TCRdb is silent on the J gene; assignment here came from matching the DNA to germline. CDR1 EGSNGY and CDR2 YDSYNSKV come from the germline V gene. V lost 2 bases to trimming and J lost 7 bases; unmatched junction nucleotides: 8. The CDR3 covers 13 residues. CDR3 sequence: CATWDARGYKKLF. The CDR3, as DNA: TGTGCCACCTGGGACGCTCGGGGGTATAAGAAACTCTTT.

Concerning this clone itself: A far larger clone lies a single base away; this is likely a read error. Other DNA variants within this sample encode the same CDR3. The J segment was not called; the V segment is TRGV8. Germline V lookup: CDR1 VENAVY, CDR2 YDSYNSRV. This CDR3 region has 13 residues. CDR3 bases: TGTGCCACCTGGGATAGGTGGTATTATAAGAAACTCTTC. Its translation: CATWDRWYYKKLF.